The source of this T cell receptor beta chain is a study of cytomegalovirus exposure and HLA in healthy donors. PCR primers comprised 60 Vbeta and 13 Jbeta primers. Sequencing was performed with immunoSEQ multiplex PCR; in TCRdb, only in-frame clones are kept and a portion is missing. This table holds over 60,000 clones. Notes on this clone: No antigen is known for it.

Germline V CDR1 and CDR2: MDHEN, SYDVKM. This CDR3 has 17 amino acids. V trimming: 4 bases; J trimming: 5 bases; junction bases outside the gene matches: 15. Regarding the study as a whole: As a later analysis showed, a missense DCLRE1C variant was linked to trimming of TCR beta V- and J-genes. Earlier findings revealed that most TCR beta V segments proved productive either about 87% or about 30% of the time. Across HLA loci, a later analysis found differing TCR association rates, with DRB1 most and HLA-C fewest.

The receptor's source is a female donor in good health and CMV-seropositive. Sequenced: PBMCs. The chain recombines TRBV28 with TRBJ1-1; 8 bases map to TRBD1. The CDR3 region is CASSSYPLRGLGTEAFF. Written as DNA, the CDR3 is TGTGCCAGCAGTTCGTATCCTCTCAGGGGGCTTGGGACTGAAGCTTTCTTT.